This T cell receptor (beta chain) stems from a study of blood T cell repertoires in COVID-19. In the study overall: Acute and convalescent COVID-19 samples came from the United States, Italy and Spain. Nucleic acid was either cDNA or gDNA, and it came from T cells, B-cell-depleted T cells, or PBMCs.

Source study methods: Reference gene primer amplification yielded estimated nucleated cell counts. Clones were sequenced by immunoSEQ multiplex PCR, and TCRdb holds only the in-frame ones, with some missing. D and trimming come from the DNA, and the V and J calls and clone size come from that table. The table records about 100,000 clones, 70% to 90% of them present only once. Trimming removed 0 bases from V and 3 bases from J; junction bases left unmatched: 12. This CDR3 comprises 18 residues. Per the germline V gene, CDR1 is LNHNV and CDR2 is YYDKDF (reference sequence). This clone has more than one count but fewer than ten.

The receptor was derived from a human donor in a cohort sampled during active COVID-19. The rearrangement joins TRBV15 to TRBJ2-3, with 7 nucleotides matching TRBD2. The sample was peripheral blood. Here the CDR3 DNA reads TGTGCCACCAGCAGAGATCGACAGCGGGGAGCTCGAACAGATACGCAGTATTTT. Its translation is CATSRDRQRGARTDTQYF.